Following are 31 T cell receptor beta chains from one sample sequenced in a study of T cell repertoires in cytomegalovirus infection. MiXCR, run by TCRdb on the reads, gives a single entry per CDR3 protein. The sample yields around 260,000 distinct CDR3 sequences, roughly 9% seen once. The sequencing sample was made of PBMCs. The receptor source for this set is a human donor in good health (CMV status not recorded). Some clones in this sample may be carry-over from other donors' samples.

Only a few counts were recorded for this clonotype. The chain recombines TRBV20-1 with TRBJ2-5, with a weak D call TRBD1 (6 bases). The CDR3 consists of 13 residues. V gave up 6 bases and J gave up 5 bases, with 16 bases separating them. The germline CDR1 and CDR2 sequences are DFQATT and SNEGSKA (reference sequence). The CDR3 here is CSAPDRSTETQYF. The CDR3 coding sequence is TGCAGTGCGCCTGACAGGTCCACGGAGACCCAGTACTTC.

This clonotype was detected a few times. V usage is TRBV7-2 and J usage is TRBJ2-1; D is unresolved. V gave up 0 bases and J gave up 0 bases, with 6 bases separating them. CDR1 is SGHTA, CDR2 FQGNSA, per germline. This CDR3 has 15 residues. CDR3 nucleotide sequence: TGTGCCAGCAGCTTAGCTAGCCGCTCCTACAATGAGCAGTTCTTC. Protein: CASSLASRSYNEQFF. Looking up the rest from reference TRBV7-2 and TRBJ2-1 gives the full variable domain: GAGVSQSPSNKVTEKGKDVELRCDPISGHTALYWYRQSLGQGLEFLIYFQGNSAPDKSGLPSDRFSAERTGGSVSTLTIQRTQQEDSAVYLCASSLASRSYNEQFFGPGTRLTVL.

This clonotype was picked up many times. J is TRBJ1-1 and V is TRBV7-8; no definite D call. The V end lost 1 base, the J end lost 1 base, and 13 bases lay between the germline ends. The length of the CDR3 is 16 residues. The germline V gene has CDR1 SGHVS and CDR2 FQNEAQ. Written as DNA, the CDR3 is TGTGCCAGCAGCTTAGTCCGTTTAAGTCGGAACACTGAAGCTTTCTTT. Its translation: CASSLVRLSRNTEAFF. The full variable domain, its missing parts supplied by reference TRBV7-8 and TRBJ1-1, is GAGVSQSPRYKVAKRGQDVALRCDPISGHVSLFWYQQALGQGPEFLTYFQNEAQLDKSGLPSDRFFAERPEGSVSTLKIQRTQQEDSAVYLCASSLVRLSRNTEAFFGQGTRLTVV.

CDR3 DNA sequence: TGTGCCAGCATGGGTGGGGTCTATGGCTACACCTTC. This gives the protein CASMGGVYGYTF. The genes are TRBV28 and TRBJ1-2; D call uncertain. Per the germline V gene, CDR1 is MDHEN and CDR2 is SYDVKM. This CDR3 has 12 amino acids. Between the trimmed V and J ends, which lost 7 bases and 4 bases, there was a span of 10 bases.

This clonotype was seen ten or more times. This sequence joins TRBV5-1 and TRBJ2-1, with 10 bases fitting TRBD1. V shed 4 bases, J shed 9 bases, and the junction held 10 bases outside the gene matches. The CDR3 totals 15 residues. Germline V gene data show CDR1 as SGHRS and CDR2 as YFSETQ. The CDR3 here is CASSPRQGAATEQFF. The CDR3 region has the DNA TGCGCCAGCAGCCCTCGACAGGGGGCGGCCACTGAGCAGTTCTTC.

The table lists this clonotype with many counts. The rearrangement links TRBV7-8 to TRBJ2-1, with 8 positions matching TRBD1. The CDR3 covers 14 residues. Trimming removed 4 bases from V and 5 bases from J; junction bases left unmatched: 4. CDR1 is SGHVS and CDR2 is FQNEAQ in the germline V gene. The CDR3 loop reads CASSSRQGNNEQFF. CDR3 DNA sequence: TGTGCCAGCAGCTCTCGACAGGGGAACAATGAGCAGTTCTTC.

A remark on this clonotype: Possible read error: a much larger clone is one base away. The CDR3 reads CASSLARGGGLFF. The CDR3 DNA follows: TGTGCCAGCAGCCTAGCCCGGGGGGGGGGGCTGTTTTTT. This chain connects TRBV28 to TRBJ2-2; 8 bases match TRBD2. This CDR3 region has 13 residues. From germline, CDR1 is MDHEN and CDR2 SYDVKM.

Concerning this clonotype: A much larger clone lies one base from this, so it may be a read error. The chain recombines TRBV7-9 with TRBJ2-1; 8 bases map to TRBD2. CDR3 size: 13 residues. Trimming took 8 bases from V and 12 from J; bases not matched to a gene: 12. Germline CDR1 reads SEHNR; CDR2 reads FQNEAQ (reference sequence). For the CDR3, the DNA is TGTGCCAGCCGCCGGGGGGGGGGCGATGTGCAGTTCTTC. Its protein product is CASRRGGGDVQFF.

This clonotype was counted many times. J is TRBJ2-1 and V is TRBV7-2, with D perhaps matching TRBD2 (6 bases). The ends were cut back, 1 base at V and 8 bases at J, with 18 bases in the middle. This CDR3 spans 16 amino acids. CDR1 and CDR2 (germline): SGHTA, FQGNSA. CDR3 region: CASSLGGAGFMYEQFF. The CDR3 DNA follows: TGTGCCAGCAGCTTAGGCGGGGCTGGATTCATGTATGAGCAGTTCTTC.

The chain carries TRBV30 and TRBJ2-5, with 12 bases lining up with TRBD2. V was clipped by 8 bases and J by 4 bases; unmatched bases: 8. The CDR3 is 14 residues long. Germline V CDR1 and CDR2: GTSNPN, SVGIG (reference sequence). The CDR3 DNA is TGTGCCGGAACTGGGACTAGCGGGTTAGAGACCCAGTACTTC. The encoded protein is CAGTGTSGLETQYF.

This clonotype was picked up many times. This chain joins TRBV7-2 and TRBJ1-2; D remains ambiguous. Germline V lookup: CDR1 SGHTA, CDR2 FQGNSA. CDR3 length equals 14 residues. Deletions cut 2 bases from V and 7 bases from J, with 14 bases between. CDR3 sequence (DNA): TGTGCCAGCAGCTTAAAAGGCCGGGCGGTTGGCTACACCTTC. It encodes CASSLKGRAVGYTF.

This clonotype was detected ten times or more. This sequence joins TRBV7-2 and TRBJ1-2, with 9 bases aligning to TRBD1. The CDR3 has 16 residues. V was pared by 1 base and J by 7 bases, with 10 bases of the junction left unmatched. The V gene's germline CDR1 is SGHTA and CDR2 FQGNSA. CDR3 loop: CASSLGGQGNFRGYTF. The CDR3 coding sequence is TGTGCCAGCAGCTTAGGGGGACAGGGTAATTTTCGTGGCTACACCTTC.

With respect to this clonotype: Given a much more abundant clone one base away, this may be a read error. V and J are TRBV7-2 and TRBJ2-7; D ambiguous. Germline CDR1 SGHTA, CDR2 FQGNSA. The CDR3 is 15 amino acids. V dropped 1 base and J dropped 5 bases, with 15 bases sitting between them. CDR3 DNA sequence: TGTGCCAGCAGCTTAGTACCCCACCAGGCGGACGAGCAGTACTTC. Translating gives CASSLVPHQADEQYF.

Of note for this clonotype: A much larger clone sits a single nucleotide away, making a read error possible. The chain carries TRBV7-2 and TRBJ1-4, with TRBD1 as a possible D gene (5 bases). Germline V CDR1 and CDR2: SGHTA, FQGNSA. The CDR3 totals 15 residues. Trimming took off 5 bases at V and 7 bases at J, with 17 bases between the two ends. CDR3: CASSPQLGAAEKLFF. In DNA, the CDR3 is TGTGCCAGCAGCCCCCAACTCGGGGCGGCTGAAAAACTGTTTTTT.

This clonotype was seen at least ten times. The chain combines TRBV7-6 with TRBJ1-1; no firm D call. V was clipped by 4 bases and J by 0 bases, with 6 bases between them. The CDR3 length is 13 residues. Germline-derived CDR1 and CDR2 are SGHVS and FNYEAQ. In nucleotides, the CDR3 is TGTGCCAGCAGCTACCGGTTGAACACTGAAGCTTTCTTT. Translation: CASSYRLNTEAFF.

This clonotype was observed many times. The chain recombines TRBV5-1 with TRBJ1-2; D gene ambiguous. The V end lost 5 bases, the J end lost 2 bases, and 19 bases lay between the germline ends. CDR3 size: 16 residues. CDR1 SGHRS and CDR2 YFSETQ come from the germline V gene. CDR3 coding DNA: TGCGCCAGCAGACTTCCCCATGGCCCCCTAAACTATGGCTACACCTTC. Its protein is CASRLPHGPLNYGYTF. Together with reference TRBV5-1 and TRBJ1-2, the CDR3 gives the full variable domain: KAGVTQTPRYLIKTRGQQVTLSCSPISGHRSVSWYQQTPGQGLQFLFEYFSETQRNKGNFPGRFSGRQFSNSRSEMNVSTLELGDSALYLCASRLPHGPLNYGYTFGSGTRLTVV.

This clonotype was observed many times. The V gene is TRBV7-2, the J gene TRBJ1-6; D gene ambiguous. Looked up from germline, CDR1 is SGHTA and CDR2 is FQGNSA. The CDR3 consists of 15 residues. The V end lost 2 bases, the J end lost 6 bases, and 11 bases lay between the germline ends. CDR3 nucleotide sequence: TGTGCCAGCAGCTTAACCAGCGCAACTAATTCACCCCTCCACTTT. This codes for CASSLTSATNSPLHF.

Ten or more counts support this clonotype. The chain couples TRBV14 to TRBJ2-1; D may be TRBD1 (6 bases). CDR1 is SGHDN, CDR2 FVKESK, per germline. Trimming stripped 2 bases from V and 5 bases from J, with 13 bases between. The CDR3 sequence is 15 residues long. The CDR3 region has the DNA TGTGCCAGCAGCCAACTCCAGGGGTGGAACAATGAGCAGTTCTTC. This codes for CASSQLQGWNNEQFF. The full variable domain, its missing parts supplied by reference TRBV14 and TRBJ2-1, is EAGVTQFPSHSVIEKGQTVTLRCDPISGHDNLYWYRRVMGKEIKFLLHFVKESKQDESGMPNNRFLAERTGGTYSTLKVQPAELEDSGVYFCASSQLQGWNNEQFFGPGTRLTVL.

This clonotype was seen a few times. V usage is TRBV6-1 and J usage is TRBJ2-1, with TRBD2 matching over 9 bases. Germline V gene data show CDR1 as MNHNS and CDR2 as SASEGT. J was trimmed by 4 bases and V by 1 base; bases with no gene match: 5. The CDR3 is made up of 16 amino acids. Here the CDR3 reads CASSEVASGTYNEQFF. As DNA, the CDR3 is TGTGCCAGCAGTGAAGTCGCTAGCGGGACTTACAATGAGCAGTTCTTC.

At least ten counts were recorded for this clonotype. V and J are TRBV12-3 or TRBV12-4 and TRBJ2-3; 11 bases are shared with TRBD2. V was pared by 3 bases and J by 6 bases, with 11 bases of the junction left unmatched. The CDR3 has 17 residues. In DNA, the CDR3 is TGTGCCAGCAGTTTTGAGATAGCGGGAGGGATTAAGGATACGCAGTATTTT. This sequence encodes CASSFEIAGGIKDTQYF.

This clonotype was observed a few times. The V gene is TRBV7-3, the J gene TRBJ2-5; 7 bases agree with TRBD2. Trimming at V came to 0 bases and at J to 5 bases, leaving 6 bases not matched to a gene. The CDR3 extends over 15 amino acids. Looked up from germline, CDR1 is SGHTA and CDR2 is FQGTGA. CDR3 DNA sequence: TGTGCCAGCAGCTTAACAGCGGGGCGGAGGGAGACCCAGTACTTC. Its translation: CASSLTAGRRETQYF.

There are many counts of this clonotype. This chain joins TRBV7-2 and TRBJ2-5; D remains ambiguous. The CDR3 contains 13 residues. The germline V gene encodes CDR1 SGHTA and CDR2 FQGNSA. V was clipped by 4 bases and J by 4 bases, with 10 bases between them. The CDR3 reads CASSSRHGETQYF. The CDR3 bases are TGTGCCAGCAGCTCACGACATGGAGAGACCCAGTACTTC.

This clonotype has only a few counts. The chain combines TRBV6-4 with TRBJ1-5, with no clear D. The germline V gene has CDR1 MRHNA and CDR2 SNTAGT. V was pared by 10 bases and J by 7 bases, with 8 bases between. The CDR3 has 10 residues. This CDR3 reads CATPGQPQHF. CDR3 nucleotide sequence: TGTGCCACCCCGGGGCAGCCCCAGCATTTT.

At least ten counts were recorded for this clonotype. CDR3 sequence (DNA): TGTGCCAGCAGCTTAGTTTGGGGGGGGATTAGCACAGATACGCAGTATTTT. It specifies CASSLVWGGISTDTQYF. The chain joins TRBV7-2 to TRBJ2-3, with 7 positions matching TRBD2. Trimming at V came to 1 base and at J to 0 bases, leaving 7 bases not matched to a gene. This CDR3 contains 17 residues. Germline assignment: CDR1 SGHTA and CDR2 FQGNSA.

The chain carries TRBV5-1 and TRBJ1-2, with TRBD1 matching 8 bases. J was trimmed by 5 bases and V by 1 base; bases with no gene match: 7. Germline assignment: CDR1 SGHRS and CDR2 YFSETQ. The CDR3 covers 15 residues. The CDR3 region is CASSLTGQDSYGYTF. The DNA of the CDR3 is TGCGCCAGCAGCTTGACGGGACAGGACTCTTATGGCTACACCTTC.

This clonotype occurred many times. The chain couples TRBV23-1 to TRBJ2-7; D is undetermined. TRBV23-1 falls under the ORF class, with uncertain function. The V and J ends lost 2 bases and 2 bases respectively, with 22 bases between them. The CDR3 is 18 amino acids. The DNA for the CDR3 is TGCGCCAGCAGTCAAATGGGATCGGACCCGGACCCTACCTACGAGCAGTACTTC. The encoded protein is CASSQMGSDPDPTYEQYF.

Ten or more counts support this clonotype. The chain has TRBV6-1 and TRBJ2-2; D may correspond to TRBD1 or TRBD2 (5 bases each). The V end lost 2 bases, the J end lost 0 bases, and 13 bases lay between the germline ends. Per germline, CDR1 MNHNS and CDR2 SASEGT. The CDR3 is made up of 17 amino acids. CDR3 in amino acids: CASSEQGSGANTGELFF. The CDR3 nucleotides read TGTGCCAGCAGTGAACAGGGTTCCGGGGCGAACACCGGGGAGCTGTTTTTT.

This clonotype was detected ten times or more. V and J are TRBV2 and TRBJ2-1, with 12 bases lining up with TRBD2. CDR1 is SNHLY, CDR2 FYNNEI, per germline. The CDR3 runs to 16 residues. J lost 3 bases, V lost 3 bases, and 3 bases had no gene match. As DNA, the CDR3 is TGTGCCAGCAGTGATTTGACTAGCGGGAGCTACAATGAGCAGTTCTTC. Protein: CASSDLTSGSYNEQFF. The complete variable domain, with remaining parts taken from reference TRBV2 and TRBJ2-1, reads EPEVTQTPSHQVTQMGQEVILRCVPISNHLYFYWYRQILGQKVEFLVSFYNNEISEKSEIFDDQFSVERPDGSNFTLKIRSTKLEDSAMYFCASSDLTSGSYNEQFFGPGTRLTVL.

This clonotype was picked up many times. This chain uses TRBV28 with TRBJ1-1, with 10 positions matching TRBD1. With 4 bases clipped from V and 6 bases from J, the junction kept 5 bases outside the gene matches. Per germline, CDR1 MDHEN and CDR2 SYDVKM. CDR3 length equals 14 residues. The DNA for the CDR3 is TGTGCCAGCAGTTCGGGACAGGGGAGACCTGAAGCTTTCTTT. This sequence encodes CASSSGQGRPEAFF.

This clonotype was counted at least ten times. The chain joins TRBV12-3 or TRBV12-4 to TRBJ2-7, with D tentatively TRBD1 or TRBD2 (5 bases each). With 3 bases removed from V and 1 base from J, the gap between germline ends came to 7 bases. The CDR3 extends over 13 amino acids. CDR3 nucleotides: TGTGCCAGCAGTTTGGGGGTTTCCTACGAGCAGTACTTC. Its protein product is CASSLGVSYEQYF.

The table lists this clonotype with a few counts. The chain employs TRBV19 and TRBJ2-2, with D perhaps matching TRBD2 (6 bases). Trimming pared 4 bases from V and 2 bases from J, leaving 14 bases between. CDR1 is LNHDA and CDR2 is SQIVND in the germline V gene (reference sequence). The CDR3 sequence is 16 residues long. The CDR3 coding sequence is TGTGCCAGTAGTAAAGAGTCTAGCGTTAACACCGGGGAGCTGTTTTTT. It yields the protein CASSKESSVNTGELFF.